What follows is one T cell receptor (beta chain) and its context. Sample-barcoded 5' priming and a J-beta primer mix drove a second PCR of roughly 7 to 11 cycles. With 12 random nucleotides, a template-switch adaptor tagged each individual cDNA molecule. TCRdb recomputed calls from the 5' RACE reads with MiXCR, one row per CDR3 protein. The table shows 1.5 million or so distinct CDR3 sequences, with 35% to 45% occurring only once. The sample comes from a study of blood T cells in healthy people across ages. Study information: Per two T cells, template switching captured roughly one barcoded beta molecule.

Germline CDR1 MNHNS, CDR2 SASEGT. Trimming at V came to 7 bases and at J to 0 bases, leaving 14 bases not matched to a gene. The CDR3 has 18 amino acids. The sequence was collected from a woman between 18 and 29 years old in good health. The chain carries TRBV6-1 and TRBJ2-1, with 8 bases matching TRBD2. Specimen: blood. The CDR3 here is CASNPGGGPQGSYNEQFF. The CDR3 coding sequence is TGTGCCAGCAATCCCGGCGGGGGGCCACAGGGCTCCTACAATGAGCAGTTCTTC.